Shown below are 25 T cell receptor beta chains from a single sample sequenced in a study of Ad26.COV2.S vaccination and SARS-CoV-2 variants. Clones were read by immunoSEQ multiplex PCR, and TCRdb kept only the in-frame ones, dropping some. This table holds 410,000 or so clones, around 92% found once. The sample's treatment: about 20 received Ad26.COV2.S at low or high dose, single or two shots; 5 received placebo; per-sample allocation not given. Day 63 after the first vaccine or placebo injection was the time point for sampling. Source: peripheral blood, taken in a trial of Ad26.COV2.S vaccine versus placebo. The receptors originated from a person between 18 and 60 years old who received the Ad26.COV2.S COVID-19 vaccine or a placebo.

The chain is built from TRBV6-6 and TRBJ2-4; D is perhaps TRBD1 (6 bases). V was trimmed by 3 bases and J by 1 base, leaving 7 bases between them. The V gene's germline CDR1 is MNHNY and CDR2 SVGAGI (reference sequence). The CDR3 is 14 residues long. The CDR3 sequence: CASSYTGAKNIQYF. Here the CDR3 DNA reads TGTGCCAGCAGTTATACAGGGGCCAAAAACATTCAGTACTTC.

This chain uses TRBV12-3 or TRBV12-4 with TRBJ1-2, with D perhaps TRBD1 (6 bases). CDR3 length equals 11 residues. V was shortened by 6 bases and J by 8 bases, with 10 bases between the two germline ends. In nucleotides, the CDR3 is TGTGCCAGCAGCGCAGGGGCCGGCTACACCTTC. Its translation: CASSAGAGYTF.

The chain uses TRBV6-2 or TRBV6-3 and TRBJ2-3, with D maybe TRBD2 (5 bases). Germline loops: CDR1 MNHEY, CDR2 SVGEGT. CDR3 length: 15 amino acids. V dropped 0 bases and J dropped 2 bases, with 9 bases sitting between them. The CDR3: CASSYSNGVTDTQYF. The CDR3 DNA is TGTGCCAGCAGTTACTCGAACGGGGTCACAGATACGCAGTATTTT.

J is TRBJ2-7 and V is TRBV7-9, with D unresolved. Germline V gene data show CDR1 as SEHNR and CDR2 as FQNEAQ (reference sequence). There are 13 residues in the CDR3. V gave up 1 base and J gave up 6 bases, with 10 bases separating them. In DNA form, the CDR3 reads TGTGCCAGCAGCTTAGAATCAGCTCGCGAGCAGTACTTC. It codes for CASSLESAREQYF.

This sequence joins TRBV7-2 and TRBJ2-5; D unclear. The V gene's germline CDR1 is SGHTA and CDR2 FQGNSA. Trimming left V 1 base short and J 4 bases short, with 7 bases between. The CDR3 sequence is 13 residues long. DNA for the CDR3: TGTGCCAGCAGCTTAGTGTTATCAGAGACCCAGTACTTC. This sequence encodes CASSLVLSETQYF. Full variable domain (missing parts from reference TRBV7-2 and TRBJ2-5): GAGVSQSPSNKVTEKGKDVELRCDPISGHTALYWYRQSLGQGLEFLIYFQGNSAPDKSGLPSDRFSAERTGGSVSTLTIQRTQQEDSAVYLCASSLVLSETQYFGPGTRLLVL.

The chain joins TRBV4-1 to TRBJ2-7; possibly TRBD1 for D (6 bases). CDR3 length: 13 amino acids. Germline V gene sequence: CDR1 MGHRA, CDR2 YSYEKL. With 5 bases removed from V and 2 bases from J, the gap between germline ends came to 10 bases. DNA of the CDR3: TGCGCCAGCAGCAACGGACAGACCTACGAGCAGTACTTC. It specifies CASSNGQTYEQYF.

The chain recombines TRBV2 with TRBJ2-5, with 7 bases lining up with TRBD1. Germline lookup yields CDR1 SNHLY and CDR2 FYNNEI. V was pared by 6 bases and J by 4 bases, with 5 bases of the junction left unmatched. This CDR3 has 13 amino acids. This CDR3 is CASRGGAGETQYF. The CDR3, as DNA: TGTGCCAGCAGAGGGGGCGCAGGAGAGACCCAGTACTTC.

This clone is a singleton in its sample. This chain connects TRBV7-9 to TRBJ1-1; 9 bases fit TRBD1. The germline V gene has CDR1 SEHNR and CDR2 FQNEAQ (reference sequence). J was trimmed by 5 bases and V by 3 bases; bases with no gene match: 4. The CDR3 is made up of 14 amino acids. The CDR3 nucleotides read TGTGCCAGCAGCTTGGACAGGGGCAGGACTGAAGCTTTCTTT. Its translation: CASSLDRGRTEAFF.

The chain recombines TRBV10-2 with TRBJ1-2; D call uncertain. CDR1 and CDR2 from the germline V gene are WSHSY and SAAADI. The CDR3 contains 12 residues. The germline V and J ends were trimmed by 2 bases and 14 bases, with 15 bases remaining between them. The CDR3 loop reads CASSEPGSAKTF. CDR3 DNA: TGCGCCAGCAGTGAGCCGGGGTCAGCGAAGACCTTC.

The genes are TRBV11-2 and TRBJ1-1; unclear D gene. CDR1 is SGHAT and CDR2 is FQNNGV in the germline V gene. The CDR3 covers 15 residues. V lost 0 bases to trimming and J lost 1 base, with 9 bases between them. The CDR3 sequence: CASSLDPRQNTEAFF. CDR3 coding DNA: TGTGCCAGCAGCTTAGATCCTAGGCAGAACACTGAAGCTTTCTTT.

The chain links TRBV5-1 to TRBJ2-2; 7 bases line up with TRBD2. The V and J ends lost 0 bases and 6 bases, in that order; junction bases with no gene match: 5. Per germline, CDR1 SGHRS and CDR2 YFSETQ. The CDR3 loop spans 15 amino acids. The CDR3, as DNA: TGCGCCAGCAGCTTGGGGCCCGCGGGGGCCGGGGAGCTGTTTTTT. As protein: CASSLGPAGAGELFF.

The V call is TRBV3-1 (or the pseudogene TRBV3-2), the J call TRBJ1-3; D gene uncertain. Germline-derived CDR1 and CDR2 are LGHDT and YNNKEL (reference sequence). V dropped 3 bases and J dropped 5 bases, with 17 bases sitting between them. CDR3 size: 16 residues. The CDR3, as DNA: TGTGCCAGCAGCCATGGATTCAGTACCAGCCGAAACACCATATATTTT. It translates to CASSHGFSTSRNTIYF.

In its sample, this clone was seen once. J is TRBJ2-3 and V is TRBV7-2; the match to TRBD2 covers 8 bases. Germline CDR1 reads SGHTA; CDR2 reads FQGNSA. Trimming cost V 5 bases and J 0 bases; bases outside gene matches: 10. This CDR3 is 17 amino acids long. The CDR3 here is CASSPHSAGGSTDTQYF. The CDR3 DNA follows: TGTGCCAGCAGCCCCCATTCGGCGGGGGGCAGCACAGATACGCAGTATTTT.

The J gene is TRBJ2-5, the V gene TRBV24-1; D may be TRBD1 (5 bases). Germline V CDR1 and CDR2: KGHDR, SFDVKD. The CDR3 runs 15 residues. V lost 4 bases, J lost 1 base, and 12 bases lay in between. This CDR3 reads CATSDPRQPQETQYF. For the CDR3, the DNA is TGTGCCACCAGTGACCCTCGACAGCCCCAAGAGACCCAGTACTTC.

The chain uses TRBV7-2 and TRBJ2-5; possibly TRBD1 for D (5 bases). CDR3 length equals 14 residues. Germline CDR1 reads SGHTA; CDR2 reads FQGNSA. V lost 3 bases and J lost 5, with 13 bases in between. In nucleotides, the CDR3 is TGTGCCAGCAGCTTGGGGCTTAGGCCGGAGACCCAGTACTTC. Protein sequence: CASSLGLRPETQYF.

The rearrangement uses TRBV6-5 and TRBJ2-7; 10 nucleotides agree with TRBD1. Germline CDR1 MNHEY, CDR2 SVGAGI. J gave up 2 bases and V 6 bases, and 4 bases lay outside the gene matches. The CDR3 contains 14 residues. The chain's CDR3 is CASSRGQGAYEQYF. The DNA of the CDR3 is TGTGCCAGCAGCCGAGGACAGGGGGCCTACGAGCAGTACTTC.

V and J are TRBV28 and TRBJ2-7; 10 bases are shared with TRBD2. This CDR3 region has 14 residues. V was clipped by 5 bases and J by 7 bases; unmatched bases: 8. Germline V gene lookup returns CDR1 MDHEN and CDR2 SYDVKM. The CDR3 region has the DNA TGTGCCAGCAGTCTAGCGGGGGCCCCTCTTGAGCAGTACTTC. It is translated as CASSLAGAPLEQYF.

This chain joins TRBV6-5 and TRBJ1-5, with D unclear. Deletions cut 6 bases from V and 0 bases from J, with 3 bases between. Germline V lookup: CDR1 MNHEY, CDR2 SVGAGI. The CDR3 consists of 12 residues. DNA of the CDR3: TGTGCCAGCAGGGGTAGCAATCAGCCCCAGCATTTT. This codes for CASRGSNQPQHF.

The chain couples TRBV6-5 to TRBJ2-7; D might be TRBD1 (5 bases). V was cut by 0 bases and J by 4 bases, with 13 bases left in between. The germline V gene has CDR1 MNHEY and CDR2 SVGAGI. The length of the CDR3 is 15 residues. Written as DNA, the CDR3 is TGTGCCAGCAGTTACTCGATGCCAGGGAATTACGAGCAGTACTTC. Its translation is CASSYSMPGNYEQYF.

The chain joins TRBV4-1 to TRBJ2-3; D remains ambiguous. Germline lookup yields CDR1 MGHRA and CDR2 YSYEKL. The CDR3 contains 15 residues. Between the trimmed V and J ends, which lost 0 bases and 0 bases, there was a span of 7 bases. The CDR3 sequence is CASSQERVSTDTQYF. DNA of the CDR3: TGCGCCAGCAGCCAAGAGAGAGTGAGCACAGATACGCAGTATTTT.

This clone was seen many times. The V gene is TRBV6-5, the J gene TRBJ2-1, with a weak D call TRBD1 (6 bases). Germline lookup yields CDR1 MNHEY and CDR2 SVGAGI. The CDR3 loop spans 14 amino acids. V lost 4 bases to trimming and J lost 4 bases, with 11 bases between them. DNA for the CDR3: TGTGCCAGCAGTTTGACAGGAATATACAATGAGCAGTTCTTC. This encodes CASSLTGIYNEQFF.

Only one count was recorded for this clone. The chain employs TRBV3-1 (or the pseudogene TRBV3-2) and TRBJ2-7; unclear D gene. The length of the CDR3 is 13 residues. V lost 3 bases and J 1 base, leaving 7 bases between the germline ends. Germline V CDR1 and CDR2: LGHDT, YNNKEL (reference sequence). This CDR3 is CASSQARSYEQYF. CDR3 bases: TGTGCCAGCAGCCAGGCCAGGTCCTACGAGCAGTACTTC.

The CDR3 DNA is TGCAGCGTCGGGGGCGAGGGCGGTTACTATGGCTACACCTTC. Amino acid sequence: CSVGGEGGYYGYTF. The chain employs TRBV29-1 and TRBJ1-2; TRBD1 might be the D (6 bases). CDR1 is SQVTM, CDR2 ANQGSEA, per germline. CDR3 length equals 14 residues. The ends were cut back, 6 bases at V and 3 bases at J, with 17 bases in the middle.

This rearrangement joins TRBV5-4 to TRBJ1-2; tentatively, D is TRBD1 (6 bases). The CDR3 runs to 19 residues. CDR1 and CDR2 from the germline V gene are SGHNT and YYREEE (reference sequence). V dropped 4 bases and J dropped 0 bases, with 25 bases sitting between them. The CDR3 spells CASSDPGVFGSVANYGYTF. The CDR3 nucleotides read TGTGCCAGCAGCGACCCAGGGGTGTTCGGTTCAGTCGCTAACTATGGCTACACCTTC.

In DNA, the CDR3 is TGTGCCAGCAGTCCCCCCGGGACAGGGGTTACAAGTGAAGCTTTCTTT. Protein sequence: CASSPPGTGVTSEAFF. The rearrangement links TRBV28 to TRBJ1-1; 10 positions agree with TRBD1. From germline, CDR1 is MDHEN and CDR2 SYDVKM. V was clipped by 5 bases and J by 7 bases; unmatched bases: 13. The CDR3 is 16 residues long.